A single sample is the source of the 5 T cell receptor beta chains below, sequenced in a study of Ad26.COV2.S vaccination and SARS-CoV-2 variants. Sequencing was performed with immunoSEQ multiplex PCR; in TCRdb, only in-frame clones are kept and a portion is missing. The sample yields under 550,000 clones, roughly 90% seen once. Stated treatment: some 20 received Ad26.COV2.S at low or high dose, single or two shots; 5 received placebo; per-sample allocation not given. At day 63 after the first vaccine or placebo injection, samples were drawn. The sample in question was peripheral blood, obtained in a trial of Ad26.COV2.S vaccine versus placebo. These receptors were collected from a person between 18 and 65 years old who received the Ad26.COV2.S COVID-19 vaccine or a placebo.

The rearrangement links TRBV20-1 to TRBJ2-5; no clear D. Trimming pared 4 bases from V and 8 bases from J, leaving 8 bases between. CDR1 and CDR2 (germline): DFQATT, SNEGSKA (reference sequence). The CDR3 consists of 10 residues. The DNA of the CDR3 is TGCAGTGCTATCGGTAACACCCAGTACTTC. Amino acid sequence: CSAIGNTQYF.

The chain is built from TRBV7-7 and TRBJ2-1, with 7 bases matching TRBD2. The junction had 8 bases not matched to a gene; V was cut back by 5 bases and J by 4 bases. This CDR3 has 15 amino acids. Germline CDR1 and CDR2: SSHAT and FNYEAQ (reference sequence). The CDR3 DNA reads TGTGCCAGCAGCCGCGGGGGACTGATATACAATGAGCAGTTCTTC. Translation gives CASSRGGLIYNEQFF. The full variable domain, its missing parts supplied by reference TRBV7-7 and TRBJ2-1, is GAGVSQSPRYKVTKRGQDVTLRCDPISSHATLYWYQQALGQGPEFLTYFNYEAQPDKSGLPSDRFSAERPEGSISTLTIQRTEQRDSAMYRCASSRGGLIYNEQFFGPGTRLTVL.

The J gene is TRBJ1-4, the V gene TRBV30; D is undetermined. The germline V gene encodes CDR1 GTSNPN and CDR2 SVGIG (reference sequence). Trimming left V 0 bases short and J 0 bases short, with 5 bases between. The CDR3 runs 14 residues. CDR3 sequence reads: CAWSVRTTNEKLFF. In DNA form, the CDR3 reads TGTGCCTGGAGTGTACGTACAACTAATGAAAAACTGTTTTTT. The variable domain in full, completed from reference TRBV30 and TRBJ1-4, reads SQTIHQWPATLVQPVGSPLSLECTVEGTSNPNLYWYRQAAGRGLQLLFYSVGIGQISSEVPQNLSASRPQDRQFILSSKKLLLSDSGFYLCAWSVRTTNEKLFFGSGTQLSVL.

This rearrangement joins TRBV28 to TRBJ1-2, with 8 bases aligning to TRBD1. CDR3 length: 14 residues. Germline loops: CDR1 MDHEN, CDR2 SYDVKM. The ends lost 6 bases at V and 2 bases at J; junction bases unmatched: 5. CDR3 nucleotide sequence: TGTGCCAGCAGGGGGACAGGATCGAACTATGGCTACACCTTC. Its translation: CASRGTGSNYGYTF.

The table lists this clone with a count of one. The chain is built from TRBV19 and TRBJ1-1, with unresolved D. This CDR3 has 15 residues. CDR1 and CDR2 (germline): LNHDA, SQIVND (reference sequence). V was cut by 6 bases and J by 1 base, with 15 bases left in between. CDR3 nucleotides: TGTGCCAGTAGAACGACGGATCGGGGGAACACTGAAGCTTTCTTT. Protein sequence: CASRTTDRGNTEAFF.